A single sample is the source of the 8 T cell receptor beta chains below, sequenced in a study of T-cell reconstitution after alpha-beta-depleted transplantation in children. This sample's TCRbeta library carried unique molecular identifier barcodes. MiXCR, applied by TCRdb to the PCR reads, yields one record per CDR3 protein. The sample carries about 250,000 distinct CDR3 sequences, roughly a quarter recorded once. Sample: PBMCs, mostly from graft donor cells, taken 360 days after TCRalphabeta/CD19-depleted stem cell transplant. Receptors were obtained from a female patient aged 2-9 years who had a stem cell transplant for congenital amegakaryocytic thrombocytopenia, so the T cells may come from the graft donor.

The chain employs TRBV12-3 or TRBV12-4 and TRBJ1-2; maybe TRBD1 (6 bases). V lost 6 bases and J lost 4, with 24 bases in between. The CDR3 contains 17 residues. CDR3: CASSPPKGQPGTYGYTF. As DNA, the CDR3 is TGTGCCAGCAGCCCCCCCAAAGGACAGCCAGGCACCTATGGCTACACCTTC.

J is TRBJ2-5 and V is TRBV15, with D maybe TRBD1 (6 bases). Germline values: CDR1 LNHNV, CDR2 YYDKDF (reference sequence). The CDR3 runs to 13 residues. Between the trimmed V and J ends, which lost 6 bases and 5 bases, there was a span of 13 bases. The CDR3, as DNA: TGTGCCACCAGAGAACAGGGCTGGGAGACCCAGTACTTC. It specifies CATREQGWETQYF.

A few counts support this clonotype. The chain couples TRBV28 to TRBJ2-1, with 13 bases identical to TRBD2. Unmatched junction bases numbered 22, after V lost 3 bases and J lost 8 bases. In germline, CDR1 is MDHEN, CDR2 SYDVKM. This CDR3 spans 21 amino acids. DNA of the CDR3: TGTGCCAGCAGTTTTCCACTAAACAGGGGAAGTGGGACTAGCGGGATCCATGAGCAGTTCTTC. Translating gives CASSFPLNRGSGTSGIHEQFF.

The V gene is TRBV9, the J gene TRBJ2-3; 11 nucleotides line up with TRBD2. Germline-derived CDR1 and CDR2 are SGDLS and YYNGEE. The CDR3 has 16 amino acids. V gave up 4 bases and J gave up 15 bases; unmatched junction bases: 19. The CDR3 DNA is TGTGCCAGCAGCCCGAGCCGGGCTAGCGGGGGGACGGTCGGTTATTTT. This sequence encodes CASSPSRASGGTVGYF.

This sequence joins TRBV7-6 and TRBJ2-2, with 9 bases matching TRBD1. Germline CDR1 reads SGHVS; CDR2 reads FNYEAQ. The V gene end was trimmed by 5 bases and the J gene end by 7 bases; junction bases not matched to a gene: 11. This CDR3 region has 16 residues. The CDR3 DNA sequence: TGTGCCAGCAGCAAAACCTACAGGGGGCGCGGCGGGGAGCTGTTTTTT. Residues: CASSKTYRGRGGELFF. The full variable domain, rest sourced from reference TRBV7-6 and TRBJ2-2, is GAGVSQSPRYKVTKRGQDVALRCDPISGHVSLYWYRQALGQGPEFLTYFNYEAQQDKSGLPNDRFSAERPEGSISTLTIQRTEQRDSAMYRCASSKTYRGRGGELFFGEGSRLTVL.

The chain employs TRBV20-1 and TRBJ2-1; tentatively, D is TRBD1 (5 bases). The CDR3 runs to 17 residues. Trimming removed 0 bases at V and 4 bases at J, with 19 bases between. Germline assignment: CDR1 DFQATT and CDR2 SNEGSKA (reference sequence). CDR3 residues: CSAREALPQVRYNEQFF. Written as DNA, the CDR3 is TGCAGTGCTAGAGAAGCCCTCCCACAGGTTAGGTACAATGAGCAGTTCTTC.

This chain connects TRBV12-3 or TRBV12-4 to TRBJ2-2; D gene uncertain. The CDR3 extends over 13 amino acids. V was trimmed by 0 bases and J by 5 bases, leaving 4 bases between them. CDR3 residues: CASSLAPTGELFF. As DNA, the CDR3 is TGTGCCAGCAGTTTAGCGCCGACCGGGGAGCTGTTTTTT.

This clonotype was seen only a few times. This chain joins TRBV12-3 or TRBV12-4 and TRBJ2-2, with D maybe TRBD2 (6 bases). V lost 6 bases and J 8 bases, leaving 25 bases between the germline ends. CDR3 length equals 17 residues. CDR3 nucleotides: TGTGCCAGCAGGACTACCGGGACTCCCCCCCCGGGGGGGGAGCTGTTTTTT. It specifies CASRTTGTPPPGGELFF.